The 13 T cell receptor beta chains reported below all come from one sample, sequenced in a study of blood T cell repertoires in COVID-19. Clones were read by immunoSEQ multiplex PCR, and TCRdb kept only the in-frame ones, dropping some. The sample has over 200,000 clones; 75% to 90% are singletons. Input material: peripheral blood. These receptors all come from a man in his thirties or forties with COVID-19, enrolled during active disease.

The chain joins TRBV18 to TRBJ1-1; TRBD1 aligns across 7 bases. The CDR3 has 16 amino acids. V lost 3 bases to trimming and J lost 3 bases; unmatched junction nucleotides: 10. Germline loops: CDR1 KGHSH, CDR2 LQKENI. This CDR3 reads CASSPILGGADTEAFF. The CDR3 DNA reads as TGTGCCAGCTCACCCATTTTAGGGGGCGCGGACACTGAAGCTTTCTTT.

The genes are TRBV9 and TRBJ2-1; tentatively, D is TRBD2 (5 bases). The germline CDR1 and CDR2 sequences are SGDLS and YYNGEE. The V and J ends lost 0 bases and 4 bases respectively, with 11 bases between them. The CDR3 consists of 15 residues. In nucleotides, the CDR3 is TGTGCCAGCAGCGTAGATATAGGACTTTACAATGAGCAGTTCTTC. Residues: CASSVDIGLYNEQFF.

Written as DNA, the CDR3 is TGTGCCACCAGCAGACCGCGCTCCTATAATTCACCCCTCCACTTT. Residues: CATSRPRSYNSPLHF. The rearrangement uses TRBV15 and TRBJ1-6; D remains ambiguous. V was shortened by 2 bases and J by 0 bases, with 5 bases between the two germline ends. This CDR3 has 15 residues. CDR1 is LNHNV, CDR2 YYDKDF, per germline (reference sequence).

This chain joins TRBV11-3 and TRBJ2-7; 9 nucleotides align to TRBD1. J gave up 5 bases and V 4 bases, and 21 bases lay outside the gene matches. The CDR3 is made up of 19 amino acids. CDR1 and CDR2 (germline): SGHNT, YENEEA. The CDR3 reads CASSWGGTGFHLSMDEQYF. The DNA of the CDR3 is TGTGCCAGCAGCTGGGGCGGGACAGGGTTTCACCTCAGCATGGACGAGCAGTACTTC.

The V gene is TRBV28, the J gene TRBJ1-2; TRBD1 is a possible D gene (6 bases). The CDR3 has 13 amino acids. Germline-derived CDR1 and CDR2 are MDHEN and SYDVKM. Between the trimmed V and J ends, which lost 3 bases and 2 bases, there was a span of 7 bases. Written as DNA, the CDR3 is TGTGCCAGCAGTTTTCAGGGGAACTATGGCTACACCTTC. Amino acids: CASSFQGNYGYTF.

The chain combines TRBV29-1 with TRBJ1-2; 8 bases line up with TRBD1. The germline V gene has CDR1 SQVTM and CDR2 ANQGSEA. Germline trimming cut 6 bases from V and 7 bases from J; bases unmatched to any gene: 10. The CDR3 sequence is 13 residues long. The CDR3 spells CSVEMDRDVGYTF. CDR3 nucleotides: TGCAGCGTGGAAATGGACAGGGACGTTGGCTACACCTTC.

The J gene is TRBJ2-1, the V gene TRBV19; TRBD2 matches at 7 bases. J gave up 8 bases and V 5 bases, and 6 bases lay outside the gene matches. CDR1 is LNHDA, CDR2 SQIVND, per germline (reference sequence). CDR3 length: 13 amino acids. The CDR3 bases are TGTGCCAGTAGTCCTTTAGCGGGCGATGAGCAGTTCTTC. It yields the protein CASSPLAGDEQFF.

This chain links TRBV15 with TRBJ1-4; D is ambiguous. Germline CDR1 reads LNHNV; CDR2 reads YYDKDF (reference sequence). Trimming left V 1 base short and J 4 bases short, with 7 bases between. CDR3 length: 14 residues. The DNA of the CDR3 is TGTGCCACCAGCAGAGGGCCCCTTAATGAAAAACTGTTTTTT. It yields the protein CATSRGPLNEKLFF.

This clone was counted a single time. This sequence joins TRBV7-6 and TRBJ2-5, with 8 bases matching TRBD1. This CDR3 region has 16 residues. V gave up 5 bases and J gave up 5 bases; unmatched junction bases: 13. Germline V CDR1 and CDR2: SGHVS, FNYEAQ. The CDR3 region is CASSLRTGQARETQYF. DNA for the CDR3: TGTGCCAGCAGCCTACGGACAGGGCAGGCCCGGGAGACCCAGTACTTC.

The rearrangement uses TRBV19 and TRBJ2-2, with a weak D call TRBD1 (6 bases). V lost 6 bases, J lost 0 bases, and 8 bases lay in between. CDR3 length: 14 residues. Germline V lookup: CDR1 LNHDA, CDR2 SQIVND (reference sequence). CDR3 coding DNA: TGTGCCAGTAGCGGGACAACGAACACCGGGGAGCTGTTTTTT. Protein sequence: CASSGTTNTGELFF.

CDR3 amino acids: CASSLVGAGQGYSPLHF. In DNA form, the CDR3 reads TGTGCCAGCAGCCTCGTTGGTGCAGGACAGGGGTATTCACCCCTCCACTTT. The genes are TRBV5-4 and TRBJ1-6; TRBD1 matches at 9 bases. The CDR3 extends over 17 amino acids. Germline lookup yields CDR1 SGHNT and CDR2 YYREEE (reference sequence). J was trimmed by 8 bases and V by 4 bases; bases with no gene match: 13. Full variable domain (missing parts from reference TRBV5-4 and TRBJ1-6): ETGVTQSPTHLIKTRGQQVTLRCSSQSGHNTVSWYQQALGQGPQFIFQYYREEENGRGNFPPRFSGLQFPNYSSELNVNALELDDSALYLCASSLVGAGQGYSPLHFGNGTRLTVT.

The V and J genes are TRBV7-9 and TRBJ1-1, with TRBD1 identical over 7 bases. The CDR3 length is 14 residues. The trim removed 4 bases at V and 4 bases at J, leaving 6 bases unmatched. CDR1 is SEHNR and CDR2 is FQNEAQ in the germline V gene (reference sequence). Here the CDR3 DNA reads TGTGCCAGCAGCTCAGACAGGGAGATCACTGAAGCTTTCTTT. Translated, it gives CASSSDREITEAFF.

The CDR3 protein is CASRAWGTNTEAFF. The DNA of the CDR3 is TGCGCCAGCAGGGCCTGGGGCACGAACACTGAAGCTTTCTTT. The V call is TRBV5-1, the J call TRBJ1-1; possible D gene TRBD1, 5 bases. The CDR3 is 14 residues long. Looked up from germline, CDR1 is SGHRS and CDR2 is YFSETQ. The V end lost 5 bases, the J end lost 1 base, and 12 bases lay between the germline ends.